This T cell receptor beta chain is from a study of T-cell reconstitution after alpha-beta-depleted transplantation in children. The study's findings and limits: Several hundred expanded graft clones reportedly supplied alpha-beta T cells about two months after transplant. Some patients' high day-60 TCRbeta diversity was attributed to recipient cells surviving conditioning.

From germline, CDR1 is DFQATT and CDR2 SNEGSKA (reference sequence). The CDR3 contains 15 residues. Trimming left V 0 bases short and J 1 base short, with 10 bases between. Remarks on this clonotype: Its cognate antigen is unknown.

It was with unique molecular identifiers that the TCRbeta library was prepared. One entry per CDR3 protein, called by TCRdb with MiXCR from the PCR reads. The sample includes fewer than 500,000 distinct CDR3 sequences, around two fifths seen only once; the top ten take under 30%. The clonotype comes from a girl aged 2 to 9 with aplastic anemia, due to receive a stem cell transplant. The rearrangement joins TRBV20-1 to TRBJ2-1; D gene ambiguous. Specimen: PBMCs, collected before TCRalphabeta/CD19-depleted stem cell transplant. The CDR3 DNA reads TGCAGTGCTAGAGATCCGCCCGAGTCCTACAATGAGCAGTTCTTC. It is translated as CSARDPPESYNEQFF.